The TCR beta chain under discussion was sequenced for a study of molecular identifiers for immune sequencing clone quantification. Libraries of bulk TCR were made by previously described methods (with listed TCR primers). TCRdb used MiXCR to reprocess the PCR reads, holding one entry per CDR3 protein. In the table there are approximately 670,000 distinct CDR3 sequences, around 20% of which are singletons. In germline, CDR1 is LGHDT, CDR2 YNNKEL (reference sequence). The ends lost 4 bases at V and 8 bases at J; junction bases unmatched: 6. The CDR3 has 15 residues. Material: naive CD8+ T cells from blood, with Jurkat cell RNA spiked in. Sample subset: FACS-sorted CD8+CD4-CCR7+CD45RA+ naive T cells. The gene calls are TRBV3-1 and TRBJ1-3, with TRBD1 matching 12 bases. This clonotype was obtained from a human donor in good health. Some libraries in this study had Jurkat cell RNA spiked in. CDR3: CASSRPGQGAYTIYF. In nucleotides, the CDR3 is TGTGCCAGCAGCCGACCGGGACAGGGGGCATACACCATATATTTT.